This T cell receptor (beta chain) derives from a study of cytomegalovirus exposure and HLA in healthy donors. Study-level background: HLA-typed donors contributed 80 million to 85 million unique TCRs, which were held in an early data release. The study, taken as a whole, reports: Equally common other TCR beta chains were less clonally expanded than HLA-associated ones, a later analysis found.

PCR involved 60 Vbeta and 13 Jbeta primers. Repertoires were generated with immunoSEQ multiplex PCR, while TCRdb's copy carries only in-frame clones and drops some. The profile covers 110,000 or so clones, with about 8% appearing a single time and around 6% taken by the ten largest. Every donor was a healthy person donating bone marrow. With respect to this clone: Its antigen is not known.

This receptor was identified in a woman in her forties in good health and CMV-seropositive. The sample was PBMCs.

This CDR3 reads CASSGQGLSNQPQHF. The CDR3 bases are TGTGCCAGCAGCGGACAGGGACTTAGCAATCAGCCCCAGCATTTT. The gene calls are TRBV6-1 and TRBJ1-5; TRBD1 matches 8 bases. This CDR3 contains 15 residues. J gave up 0 bases and V 6 bases, and 4 bases lay outside the gene matches. In germline, CDR1 is MNHNS, CDR2 SASEGT.